These T cell receptor beta chains were read from a single sample in a study of siplizumab effects on memory and regulatory T cells. The assay was immunoSEQ multiplex PCR, and TCRdb's table has in-frame clones only and misses some. The profile shows about 87,000 clones, 94% of them singletons. Sequencing was carried out using non-Treg CD4+ T cells sorted from blood. These receptors were obtained from a human donor in good health. Each CDR3 is given with its conserved first and last residue. The D gene is left open where the match is weak. Clone size is given for some rows only: seen once, a few or many times, or a class if the clone is expanded.

>TRBJ1-5|TRBV6-1|12|.|.
CASLGGAQPQHF
TGTGCCAGCCTGGGGGGGGCTCAGCCCCAGCATTTT
>TRBJ1-2|TRBV27|15|.|once
CASTIGPGRKDGYTF
TGTGCCAGCACCATCGGACCGGGACGTAAGGATGGCTACACCTTC
>TRBJ1-1|TRBV28|14|TRBD1|.
CASSSGGTGTEAFF
TGTGCCAGCAGTTCAGGGGGGACCGGCACTGAAGCTTTCTTT
>TRBJ2-1|TRBV2|15|TRBD2|.
CASSEERGIGNEQFF
TGTGCCAGCAGTGAAGAGCGGGGAATCGGCAATGAGCAGTTCTTC
>TRBJ1-1|TRBV30|12|.|.
CAWRGASGEAFF
TGTGCCTGGAGAGGGGCTTCTGGCGAAGCTTTCTTT
>TRBJ2-1|TRBV4-1|18|.|.
CASSHMEGPPTSYNEQFF
TGCGCCAGCAGCCATATGGAGGGGCCGCCAACTTCCTACAATGAGCAGTTCTTC
>TRBJ1-3|TRBV9|17|TRBD1|.
CASSHARGQSSGNTIYF
TGTGCCAGCAGCCACGCACGGGGACAGAGCTCTGGAAACACCATATATTTT
>TRBJ2-7|TRBV19|15|TRBD2|.
CASSTVAGGPYEQYF
TGTGCCAGTAGTACGGTAGCGGGAGGCCCCTACGAGCAGTACTTC
>TRBJ2-1|TRBV6-6|15|TRBD1|.
CASSYGQGGYNEQFF
TGTGCCAGCAGTTACGGACAGGGTGGGTACAATGAGCAGTTCTTC
>TRBJ2-2|TRBV30|15|.|.
CAWHPGTYLPGELFF
TGTGCCTGGCACCCCGGGACATATCTCCCCGGGGAGCTGTTTTTT
>TRBJ2-1|TRBV5-4|15|.|.
CASSGRQDPYNEQFF
TGTGCCAGCAGCGGACGGCAAGATCCCTACAATGAGCAGTTCTTC
>TRBJ1-2|TRBV5-1|13|.|.
CASSLGGGYGYTF
TGCGCCAGCAGCTTGGGAGGGGGATATGGCTACACCTTC
>TRBJ2-5|TRBV5-1|12|.|.
CASRGPQETQYF
TGCGCCAGCAGGGGGCCTCAAGAGACCCAGTACTTC
>TRBJ2-7|TRBV18|15|TRBD1|.
CASSPGQLRTYEQYF
TGTGCCAGCTCACCGGGACAGTTAAGAACCTACGAGCAGTACTTC
>TRBJ2-1|TRBV5-6|13|.|.
CASGLRQYNEQFF
TGTGCCAGCGGCCTCCGACAGTACAATGAGCAGTTCTTC
>TRBJ1-6|TRBV18|17|.|.
CASSPQGIGSYNSPLHF
TGTGCCAGCTCACCCCAGGGAATTGGCTCCTATAATTCACCCCTCCACTTT
>TRBJ2-7|TRBV18|19|TRBD2|.
CASSPPGRTSGGSGVQQYF
TGTGCCAGCTCACCACCCGGGCGGACTAGCGGGGGCTCCGGAGTTCAGCAGTACTTC
>TRBJ2-1|TRBV11-2|17|.|.
CASSLGTLGLTYNEQFF
TGTGCCAGCAGCTTAGGAACCCTGGGCCTTACCTACAATGAGCAGTTCTTC
>TRBJ2-5|TRBV5-4|17|TRBD1|once
CASSYLTGTGGEETQYF
TGTGCCAGCAGCTACTTGACCGGGACAGGGGGCGAGGAGACCCAGTACTTC
>TRBJ2-2|TRBV6-5|16|.|.
CASSYRARSNTGELFF
TGTGCCAGCAGTTATAGGGCGAGGTCGAACACCGGGGAGCTGTTTTTT